This T cell receptor beta chain was sequenced during a study of T cell responses to AZD1222 COVID-19 vaccine. Sequenced by immunoSEQ multiplex PCR; TCRdb stores in-frame clones only, minus some. The sample consists of about 68,000 clones, 60% to 85% of them appearing once. Study-wide results and caveats: Researchers report vaccine-associated CD4 TCRs spanning spike, with dominance at 160-218 and 743-854. The donor group comprised mostly white British people and more females; the analysis possibly underestimated clonal diversity. The reported proportion of spike-specific TCRs targeting unmutated variant regions was nearly half.

The V and J ends lost 1 base and 6 bases respectively, with 11 bases between them. The CDR3 is made up of 14 amino acids. In germline, CDR1 is LGHNA, CDR2 YSLEER. As concerns this clone: What it recognizes is unknown.

The specimen was peripheral blood, collected on day 0 of AZD1222 vaccination. V gene TRBV4-3 combines with J gene TRBJ2-3, with no clear D. The TCR originated in an adult in good health. The CDR3 sequence: CASSQVLAGDTQYF. Written as DNA, the CDR3 is TGCGCCAGCAGCCAAGTACTTGCTGGGGATACGCAGTATTTT.